Included here is one TCR beta chain sequence, with context. Its target is unknown. This sample stems from a study of T-cell memory formation after mild COVID-19. Study summary: TCR clusters were mostly donor specific.

The V end lost 4 bases, the J end lost 12 bases, and 16 bases lay between the germline ends. CDR3 length equals 12 residues. Germline values: CDR1 SQVTM, CDR2 ANQGSEA. Points from the study as a whole: Contracting CD4+ clones sat mainly in CM and EM; CD8+ in EMRA.

TCRdb called the 5' RACE reads again in MiXCR, with one record for every CDR3 protein. The profile shows a few hundred thousand distinct CDR3 sequences, 15% to 20% of them singletons. The sequence was obtained from a man aged 18 to 29 who had mild COVID-19 (a few samples of this study predate the infection). Cell type and time point are not known. The sample consisted of PBMCs or a T cell subset sorted from them (not recorded which). The chain joins TRBV29-1 to TRBJ2-1; D perhaps matches TRBD1 (5 bases). CDR3 bases: TGCAGCGTTGGTGGGATCAGGGTCGGGCAGTTCTTC. As protein: CSVGGIRVGQFF.